The rows below give T cell receptor beta chains drawn from one sample of a study of OX40 agonist ivuxolimab in advanced cancers. Produced via immunoSEQ multiplex PCR; TCRdb's table is partial and in-frame only. Among approximately 24,000 clones listed, 60% to 80% were seen once. This specimen was CD4+ or CD8+ T cells sorted from blood, taken in a trial of the OX40 agonist ivuxolimab. The receptors shown here come from an adult with an advanced solid tumor such as melanoma, head and neck, liver or kidney cancer. Both conserved end residues are part of each CDR3. A D gene is named only where the DNA matches it firmly. Size values are once, few and many counts, or a class for expanded clones, and some rows have none.

DNA: TGCGCCAGCAGTGAGGGAAGGGGGGGTTCCTACGAGCAGTACTTC; CDR3: CASSEGRGGSYEQYF; D: .; V: TRBV10-2; J: TRBJ2-7; size: .
DNA: TGTGCCAGCAGCCTCGCAGGGCCGGTGAACACTGAAGCTTTCTTT; CDR3: CASSLAGPVNTEAFF; D: .; V: TRBV5-4; J: TRBJ1-1; size: .
DNA: TGTGCCAGCAGTTCAGACAGGGGGCCTGACCGTTCACCCCTCCACTTT; CDR3: CASSSDRGPDRSPLHF; D: TRBD1; V: TRBV28; J: TRBJ1-6; size: .
DNA: TGTGCCAGCAGTGTCACTGCCGGCGGCACAGGGGTCAGGGGTCAGCCCCAGCATTTT; CDR3: CASSVTAGGTGVRGQPQHF; D: TRBD1; V: TRBV27; J: TRBJ1-5; size: .
DNA: TGTGCCAGCAGCCAAGCTGGCCTAGCGGGGAGCACAGATACGCAGTATTTT; CDR3: CASSQAGLAGSTDTQYF; D: TRBD2; V: TRBV4-2; J: TRBJ2-3; size: .
DNA: TGTGCCAGCAGCCGTACAGGGTCCCTCACAGATACGCAGTATTTT; CDR3: CASSRTGSLTDTQYF; D: .; V: TRBV7-7; J: TRBJ2-3; size: once
DNA: TGTGCCATCAAACGAAGAGTAGACAGGACTACCTATGGCTACACCTTC; CDR3: CAIKRRVDRTTYGYTF; D: .; V: TRBV2; J: TRBJ1-2; size: .
DNA: TGTGCCAGCTCCCTAGGGGAGAATGAGCAGTTCTTC; CDR3: CASSLGENEQFF; D: .; V: TRBV18; J: TRBJ2-1; size: .
DNA: TGCGCCAGCAGTGAAAGTTTCACTAGCGGGAGCAATGAGCAGTTCTTC; CDR3: CASSESFTSGSNEQFF; D: TRBD2; V: TRBV10-1; J: TRBJ2-1; size: .
DNA: TGTGCCTGCACTTTAGGGGACAGGGCCTACGAGCAGTACTTC; CDR3: CACTLGDRAYEQYF; D: TRBD1; V: TRBV2; J: TRBJ2-7; size: .
DNA: TGTGCCAGCAGCGTAGGGACAGCGACACTGGGTTACGAGCAGTACTTC; CDR3: CASSVGTATLGYEQYF; D: TRBD1; V: TRBV7-2; J: TRBJ2-7; size: .
DNA: TGTGCCAGCAGTCTTGGTGCACTCAATCAGCCCCAGCATTTT; CDR3: CASSLGALNQPQHF; D: .; V: TRBV27; J: TRBJ1-5; size: .
DNA: TGTGCCAGCAGCTTAGGTTGGGGAGTAATGCAGTTCTTC; CDR3: CASSLGWGVMQFF; D: .; V: TRBV7-8; J: TRBJ2-1; size: .
DNA: TGTGCCAGCAGCGTAGGTCAGAGTTCAATCTATGGCTACACCTTC; CDR3: CASSVGQSSIYGYTF; D: .; V: TRBV9; J: TRBJ1-2; size: few
DNA: TGTGCCGAACACGTCGGGGATGGCTACACCTTC; CDR3: CAEHVGDGYTF; D: .; V: TRBV5-3; J: TRBJ1-2; size: medium-sized
DNA: TGTGCCAGCAGCCGCTACGGGACTAGCGGGACAGATACGCAGTATTTT; CDR3: CASSRYGTSGTDTQYF; D: TRBD2; V: TRBV9; J: TRBJ2-3; size: once
DNA: TGTGCCAGCAGCGTAGCGGGAGGTGGTGAGCAGTTCTTC; CDR3: CASSVAGGGEQFF; D: TRBD2; V: TRBV9; J: TRBJ2-1; size: .
DNA: TGCGCCAGCAGCGAAGTGGCAGGAGGGGGAGCTGAAGCTTTCTTT; CDR3: CASSEVAGGGAEAFF; D: .; V: TRBV4-3; J: TRBJ1-1; size: many
DNA: TGCAGCGTTGAAGGTTTTGCAGGGGCTCCCTACAATGAGCAGTTCTTC; CDR3: CSVEGFAGAPYNEQFF; D: .; V: TRBV29-1; J: TRBJ2-1; size: .
DNA: TGTGCCAGCAGTTTCCATGCGGCCGACAGGGCAACCTACGAGCAGTACTTC; CDR3: CASSFHAADRATYEQYF; D: TRBD1; V: TRBV28; J: TRBJ2-7; size: .
DNA: TGTGCCAGCAGCCGGACAGGGGGCAAAGAGACCCAGTACTTC; CDR3: CASSRTGGKETQYF; D: TRBD1; V: TRBV11-2; J: TRBJ2-5; size: .
DNA: TGTGCCAGCAGCTTTTACGTAAACACTGAAGCTTTCTTT; CDR3: CASSFYVNTEAFF; D: .; V: TRBV5-5; J: TRBJ1-1; size: medium-sized
DNA: TGTGCCAGCAGCTTGGGGGTCGGGACAGGTAATGAGCAGTTCTTC; CDR3: CASSLGVGTGNEQFF; D: TRBD1; V: TRBV5-4; J: TRBJ2-1; size: .
DNA: TGTGCCAGCAGCTTAGCGGCCGTTACCACCGAATACGAGCAGTACTTC; CDR3: CASSLAAVTTEYEQYF; D: .; V: TRBV7-9; J: TRBJ2-7; size: .
DNA: TGTGCCAGCAGTGACAGCGGCTCTGGGGCCAACGTCCTGACTTTC; CDR3: CASSDSGSGANVLTF; D: .; V: TRBV6-4; J: TRBJ2-6; size: .
DNA: TGTGCCAGCAGTTACCGGGCCAATAACAATGAGCAGTTCTTC; CDR3: CASSYRANNNEQFF; D: .; V: TRBV6-5; J: TRBJ2-1; size: .
DNA: TGTGCCAGCGCCGGTCGGGAGCAGTACTTC; CDR3: CASAGREQYF; D: .; V: TRBV9; J: TRBJ2-7; size: .
DNA: TGTGCCAGCAGCCCCATCGGGGGATCCACCTATGGCTACACCTTC; CDR3: CASSPIGGSTYGYTF; D: .; V: TRBV6-1; J: TRBJ1-2; size: .
DNA: TGTGCCAGCAGTGACAGTCTAAATCAGCCCCAGCATTTT; CDR3: CASSDSLNQPQHF; D: .; V: TRBV6-1; J: TRBJ1-5; size: .
DNA: TGTGCCTGGAGTGTACTACCTCCACCTCTGGTCGGGGAGCTGTTTTTT; CDR3: CAWSVLPPPLVGELFF; D: .; V: TRBV30; J: TRBJ2-2; size: once
DNA: TGTGCCAGCAGCGCGCCGGGACGGTACACTGAAGCTTTCTTT; CDR3: CASSAPGRYTEAFF; D: .; V: TRBV14; J: TRBJ1-1; size: .
DNA: TGTGCCAGCAGTATCAGTCCTCCAGGGTTGTATGGCTACACCTTC; CDR3: CASSISPPGLYGYTF; D: .; V: TRBV6-5; J: TRBJ1-2; size: few
DNA: TGTGCCAGTAGCTGGACAGGGCGGATCACTGAAGCTTTCTTT; CDR3: CASSWTGRITEAFF; D: TRBD1; V: TRBV19; J: TRBJ1-1; size: .
DNA: TGTGCCAGCAGATTTGGGGATGGCTACACCTTC; CDR3: CASRFGDGYTF; D: .; V: TRBV27; J: TRBJ1-2; size: .
DNA: TGTGCCAGCAGCTTAGCGGGGGCGCGAACTGAAGCTTTCTTT; CDR3: CASSLAGARTEAFF; D: .; V: TRBV7-2; J: TRBJ1-1; size: .
DNA: TGTGCCAGCAGTGAATCTCCGCAGGGGAGGAACGAGCAGTACTTC; CDR3: CASSESPQGRNEQYF; D: .; V: TRBV25-1; J: TRBJ2-7; size: .
DNA: TGTGCCAGTAGTCCGGGGGGCTCGGTAGTTGGCTACACCTTC; CDR3: CASSPGGSVVGYTF; D: .; V: TRBV19; J: TRBJ1-2; size: .
DNA: TGCGCCAGCAGTGAGTCGGGGCCTTCGGACAGCTATGGCTACACCTTC; CDR3: CASSESGPSDSYGYTF; D: .; V: TRBV10-2; J: TRBJ1-2; size: .
DNA: TGCAGCGTTGAAGGGGCCACCTACGAGCAGTACTTC; CDR3: CSVEGATYEQYF; D: .; V: TRBV29-1; J: TRBJ2-7; size: .
DNA: TGTGCCAGCAGCTTCGCGGGGCGTCGGAGCCAGTACTTC; CDR3: CASSFAGRRSQYF; D: .; V: TRBV7-4; J: TRBJ2-5; size: .
DNA: TGTGCCAGCAGCCCCGCCCGGGCCCTGAGGGATACGCAGTATTTT; CDR3: CASSPARALRDTQYF; D: .; V: TRBV5-4; J: TRBJ2-3; size: .
DNA: TGTGCCAGTCGCCGGGGTTACAATGAGCAGTTCTTC; CDR3: CASRRGYNEQFF; D: .; V: TRBV19; J: TRBJ2-1; size: .
DNA: TGTGCCAGCAGCTTAGGTCCCCCGGGGTTGGAGACCCAGTACTTC; CDR3: CASSLGPPGLETQYF; D: .; V: TRBV7-3; J: TRBJ2-5; size: .
DNA: TGTGCCAGCAGCCCCTGGGGACAGGGATCTGGGACCCAGTACTTC; CDR3: CASSPWGQGSGTQYF; D: TRBD1; V: TRBV7-2; J: TRBJ2-5; size: .
DNA: TGTGCCAGCAGTTTAGTCCTAGCGGGGTCCACAGATACGCAGTATTTT; CDR3: CASSLVLAGSTDTQYF; D: TRBD2; V: TRBV28; J: TRBJ2-3; size: .
DNA: TGTGCCAGCAGCCGGGACAGGCATCACTTCAATGAGCAGTTCTTC; CDR3: CASSRDRHHFNEQFF; D: TRBD1; V: TRBV7-6; J: TRBJ2-1; size: .
DNA: TGTGCCAGCAACCTGGTAGGGGCACACTACAATGAGCAGTTCTTC; CDR3: CASNLVGAHYNEQFF; D: .; V: TRBV7-9; J: TRBJ2-1; size: .
DNA: TGTGCCAGCAGCGCTCAAGGGGAACTTCAAGAGACCCAGTACTTC; CDR3: CASSAQGELQETQYF; D: .; V: TRBV9; J: TRBJ2-5; size: .
DNA: TGTGCCAGCAGCTCGGACATAACCACAGATACGCAGTATTTT; CDR3: CASSSDITTDTQYF; D: .; V: TRBV6-6; J: TRBJ2-3; size: .
DNA: TGTGCCAGCAGCGGAGAGGGGGGAAGACACCCGAACACTGAAGCTTTCTTT; CDR3: CASSGEGGRHPNTEAFF; D: .; V: TRBV9; J: TRBJ1-1; size: .
DNA: TGTGCCAGCAGTCCCGGGTCAGGGCCCTACGAGCAGTACTTC; CDR3: CASSPGSGPYEQYF; D: .; V: TRBV6-5; J: TRBJ2-7; size: few
DNA: TGTGCCAGCAGTAACCAGACCATGGGGGGCACCGGGGAGCTGTTTTTT; CDR3: CASSNQTMGGTGELFF; D: .; V: TRBV6-6; J: TRBJ2-2; size: .
DNA: TGTGCCAGCAGTGACTCGGCTTCCTTTGAGGTTGAAAAACTGTTTTTT; CDR3: CASSDSASFEVEKLFF; D: .; V: TRBV6-4; J: TRBJ1-4; size: .
DNA: TGTGCCAGCAGTTATGGACAGGGCTCCTACGAGCAGTACTTC; CDR3: CASSYGQGSYEQYF; D: TRBD1; V: TRBV27; J: TRBJ2-7; size: .
DNA: TGTGCCAGCAGCCCCTCCGGGGTAGACGAGCAGTACTTC; CDR3: CASSPSGVDEQYF; D: .; V: TRBV6-5; J: TRBJ2-7; size: .
DNA: TGTGCCAGCAGCTCCACAATGGGGGGACAGGGTTCCTACGAGCAGTACTTC; CDR3: CASSSTMGGQGSYEQYF; D: TRBD1; V: TRBV7-8; J: TRBJ2-7; size: .